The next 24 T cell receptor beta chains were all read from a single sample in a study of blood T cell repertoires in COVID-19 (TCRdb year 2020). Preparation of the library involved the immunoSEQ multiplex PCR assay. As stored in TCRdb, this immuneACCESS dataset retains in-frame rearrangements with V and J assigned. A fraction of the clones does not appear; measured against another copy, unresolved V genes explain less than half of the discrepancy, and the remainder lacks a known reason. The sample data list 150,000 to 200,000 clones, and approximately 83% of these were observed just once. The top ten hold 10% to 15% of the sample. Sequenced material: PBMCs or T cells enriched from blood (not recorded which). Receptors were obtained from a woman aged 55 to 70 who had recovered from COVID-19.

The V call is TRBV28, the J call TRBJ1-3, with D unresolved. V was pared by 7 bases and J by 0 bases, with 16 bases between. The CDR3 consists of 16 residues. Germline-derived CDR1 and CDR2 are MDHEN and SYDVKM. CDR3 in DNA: TGTGCCAGCAAATCTGCAGGAACCCACTCTGGAAACACCATATATTTT. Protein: CASKSAGTHSGNTIYF.

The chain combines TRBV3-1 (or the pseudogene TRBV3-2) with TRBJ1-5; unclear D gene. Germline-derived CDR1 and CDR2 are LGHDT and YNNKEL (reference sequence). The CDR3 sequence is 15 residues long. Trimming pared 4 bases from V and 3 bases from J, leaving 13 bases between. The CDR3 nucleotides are TGTGCCAGCAGCCCCCCCGGCGGAGTCAATCAGCCCCAGCATTTT. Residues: CASSPPGGVNQPQHF.

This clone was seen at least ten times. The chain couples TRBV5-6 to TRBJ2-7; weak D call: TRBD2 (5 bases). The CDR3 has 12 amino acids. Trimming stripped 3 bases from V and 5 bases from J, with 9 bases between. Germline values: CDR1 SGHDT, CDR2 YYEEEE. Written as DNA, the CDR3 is TGTGCCAGCAGCTCACCGGGGAACGAGCAGTACTTC. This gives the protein CASSSPGNEQYF.

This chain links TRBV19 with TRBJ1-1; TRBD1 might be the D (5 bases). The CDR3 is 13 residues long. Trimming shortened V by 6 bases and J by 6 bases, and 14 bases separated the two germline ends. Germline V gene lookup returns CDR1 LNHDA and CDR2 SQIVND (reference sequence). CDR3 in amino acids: CASSRELSAEAFF. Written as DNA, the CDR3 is TGTGCCAGTAGCAGGGAATTAAGCGCTGAAGCTTTCTTT. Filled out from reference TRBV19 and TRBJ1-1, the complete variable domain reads DGGITQSPKYLFRKEGQNVTLSCEQNLNHDAMYWYRQDPGQGLRLIYYSQIVNDFQKGDIAEGYSVSREKKESFPLTVTSAQKNPTAFYLCASSRELSAEAFFGQGTRLTVV.

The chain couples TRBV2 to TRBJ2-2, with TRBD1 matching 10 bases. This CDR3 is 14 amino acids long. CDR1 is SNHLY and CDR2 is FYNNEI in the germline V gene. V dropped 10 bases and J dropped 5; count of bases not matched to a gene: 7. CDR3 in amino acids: CATGTGERTGELFF. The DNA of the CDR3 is TGTGCCACTGGGACAGGGGAAAGAACCGGGGAGCTGTTTTTT.

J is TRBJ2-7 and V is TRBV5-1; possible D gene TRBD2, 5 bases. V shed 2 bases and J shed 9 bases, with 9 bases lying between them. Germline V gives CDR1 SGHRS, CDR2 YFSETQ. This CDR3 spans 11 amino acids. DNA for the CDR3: TGCGCCAGCAGCTTTGACGGGGTGCAGTACTTC. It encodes CASSFDGVQYF.

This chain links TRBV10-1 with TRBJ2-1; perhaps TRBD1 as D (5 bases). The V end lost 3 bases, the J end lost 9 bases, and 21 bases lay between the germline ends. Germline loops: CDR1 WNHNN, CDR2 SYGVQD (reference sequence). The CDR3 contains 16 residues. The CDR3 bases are TGCGCCAGCAGTGAAATACCCTTTGGCGGTAGGGGTGAGCAGTTCTTC. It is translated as CASSEIPFGGRGEQFF.

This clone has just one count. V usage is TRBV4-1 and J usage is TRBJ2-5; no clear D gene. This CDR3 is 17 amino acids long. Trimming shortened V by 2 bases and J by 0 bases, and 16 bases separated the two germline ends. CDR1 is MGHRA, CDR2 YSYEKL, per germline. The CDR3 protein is CASSQIFTPTHQETQYF. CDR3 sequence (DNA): TGCGCCAGCAGCCAAATATTTACGCCTACCCACCAAGAGACCCAGTACTTC.

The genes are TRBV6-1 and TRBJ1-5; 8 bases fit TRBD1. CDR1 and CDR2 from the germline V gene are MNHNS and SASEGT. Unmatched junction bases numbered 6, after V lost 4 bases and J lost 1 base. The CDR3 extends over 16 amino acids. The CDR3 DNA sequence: TGTGCCAGCAGTGCCCTTGACAGGGGAAGCAATCAGCCCCAGCATTTT. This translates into CASSALDRGSNQPQHF.

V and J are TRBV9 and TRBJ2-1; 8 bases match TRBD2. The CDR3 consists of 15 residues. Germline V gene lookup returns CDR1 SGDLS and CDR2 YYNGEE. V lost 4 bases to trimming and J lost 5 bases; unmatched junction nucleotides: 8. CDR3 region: CASSTAGTRDNEQFF. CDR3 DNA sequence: TGTGCCAGCAGCACCGCCGGGACTAGGGACAATGAGCAGTTCTTC.

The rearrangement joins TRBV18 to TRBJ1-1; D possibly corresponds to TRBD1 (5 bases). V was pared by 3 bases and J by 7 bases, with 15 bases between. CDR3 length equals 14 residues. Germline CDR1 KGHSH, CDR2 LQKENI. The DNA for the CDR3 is TGTGCCAGCTCACCGCAAGGGGCCGAAAATGAAGCTTTCTTT. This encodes CASSPQGAENEAFF. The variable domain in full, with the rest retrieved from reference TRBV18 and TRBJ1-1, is NAGVMQNPRHLVRRRGQEARLRCSPMKGHSHVYWYRQLPEEGLKFMVYLQKENIIDESGMPKERFSAEFPKEGPSILRIQQVVRGDSAAYFCASSPQGAENEAFFGQGTRLTVV.

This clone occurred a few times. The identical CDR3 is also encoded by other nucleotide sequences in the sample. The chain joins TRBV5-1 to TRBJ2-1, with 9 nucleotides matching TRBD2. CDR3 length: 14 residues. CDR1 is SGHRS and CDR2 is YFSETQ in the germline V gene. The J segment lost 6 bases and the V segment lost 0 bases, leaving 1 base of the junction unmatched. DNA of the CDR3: TGCGCCAGCAGCTTGGGAGCGGGAGGCAATGAGCAGTTCTTC. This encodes CASSLGAGGNEQFF.

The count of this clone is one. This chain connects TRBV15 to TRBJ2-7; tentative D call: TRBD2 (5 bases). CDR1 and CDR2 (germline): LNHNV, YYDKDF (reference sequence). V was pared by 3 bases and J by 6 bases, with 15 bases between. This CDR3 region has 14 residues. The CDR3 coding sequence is TGTGCCACCAGCAGCGGACTTGGGAGTGGCGAGCAGTACTTC. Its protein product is CATSSGLGSGEQYF.

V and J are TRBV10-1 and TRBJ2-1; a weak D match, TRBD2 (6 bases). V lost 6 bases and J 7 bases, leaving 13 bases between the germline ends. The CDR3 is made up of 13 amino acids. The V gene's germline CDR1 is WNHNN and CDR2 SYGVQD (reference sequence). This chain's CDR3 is CASSGPGGNEQFF. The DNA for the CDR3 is TGCGCCAGCAGCGGCCCCGGGGGAAATGAGCAGTTCTTC.

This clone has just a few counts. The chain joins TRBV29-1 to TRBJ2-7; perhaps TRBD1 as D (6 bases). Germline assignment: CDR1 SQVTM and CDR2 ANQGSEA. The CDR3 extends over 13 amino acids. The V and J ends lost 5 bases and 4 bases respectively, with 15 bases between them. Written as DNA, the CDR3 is TGCAGCGTTACCTTGACCGGGACATACGAGCAGTACTTC. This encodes CSVTLTGTYEQYF.

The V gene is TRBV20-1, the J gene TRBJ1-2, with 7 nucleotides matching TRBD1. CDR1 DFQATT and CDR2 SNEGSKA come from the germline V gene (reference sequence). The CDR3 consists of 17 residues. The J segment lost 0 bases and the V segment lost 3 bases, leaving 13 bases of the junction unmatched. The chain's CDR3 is CSASEQGFLGANYGYTF. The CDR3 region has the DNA TGCAGTGCTAGTGAACAGGGGTTTTTAGGAGCTAACTATGGCTACACCTTC.

DNA for the CDR3: TGTGCCAGCAGTTTAGGCTTGGTGAACACTGAAGCTTTCTTT. This encodes CASSLGLVNTEAFF. This chain connects TRBV27 to TRBJ1-1; no clear D gene. V dropped 2 bases and J dropped 0 bases, with 7 bases sitting between them. The CDR3 is 14 residues long. Germline CDR1 is MNHEY and CDR2 is SMNVEV (reference sequence).

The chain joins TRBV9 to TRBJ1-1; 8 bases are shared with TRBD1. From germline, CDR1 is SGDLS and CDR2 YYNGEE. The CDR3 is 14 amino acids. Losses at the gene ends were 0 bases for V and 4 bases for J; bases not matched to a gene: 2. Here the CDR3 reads CASSVGTGFTEAFF. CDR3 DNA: TGTGCCAGCAGCGTAGGGACAGGGTTCACTGAAGCTTTCTTT.

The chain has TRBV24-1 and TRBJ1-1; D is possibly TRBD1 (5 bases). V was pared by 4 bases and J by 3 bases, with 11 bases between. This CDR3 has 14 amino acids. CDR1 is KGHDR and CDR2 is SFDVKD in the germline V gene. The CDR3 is CATSESGEDTEAFF. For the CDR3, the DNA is TGTGCCACCAGTGAGTCGGGGGAAGACACTGAAGCTTTCTTT.

This CDR3 reads CASSQPGTGSEQYF. The DNA of the CDR3 is TGTGCCAGCAGCCAACCCGGGACAGGAAGCGAGCAGTACTTC. The chain joins TRBV3-1 (or the pseudogene TRBV3-2) to TRBJ2-7; 8 positions agree with TRBD1. The V gene end was trimmed by 2 bases and the J gene end by 6 bases; junction bases not matched to a gene: 6. The germline V gene encodes CDR1 LGHDT and CDR2 YNNKEL (reference sequence). CDR3 length: 14 amino acids.

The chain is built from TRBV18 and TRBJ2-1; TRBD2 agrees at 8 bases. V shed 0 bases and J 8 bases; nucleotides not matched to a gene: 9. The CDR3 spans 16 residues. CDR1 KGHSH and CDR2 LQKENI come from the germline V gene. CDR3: CASSPPLAARLDEQFF. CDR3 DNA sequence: TGTGCCAGCTCACCACCACTAGCGGCCCGGCTCGATGAGCAGTTCTTC.

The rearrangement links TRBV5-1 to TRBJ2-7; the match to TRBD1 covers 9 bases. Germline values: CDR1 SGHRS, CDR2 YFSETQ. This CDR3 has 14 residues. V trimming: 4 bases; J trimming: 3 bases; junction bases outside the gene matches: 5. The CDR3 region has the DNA TGCGCCAGCAGCCCTACAGGGGGCGTCTACGAGCAGTACTTC. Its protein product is CASSPTGGVYEQYF.

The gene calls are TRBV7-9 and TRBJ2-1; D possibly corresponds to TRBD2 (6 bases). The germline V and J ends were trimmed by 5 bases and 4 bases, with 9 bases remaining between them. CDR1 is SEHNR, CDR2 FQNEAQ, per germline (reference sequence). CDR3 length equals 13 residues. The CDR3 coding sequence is TGTGCCAGCAGCCGGGAGTCGTACAATGAGCAGTTCTTC. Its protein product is CASSRESYNEQFF.

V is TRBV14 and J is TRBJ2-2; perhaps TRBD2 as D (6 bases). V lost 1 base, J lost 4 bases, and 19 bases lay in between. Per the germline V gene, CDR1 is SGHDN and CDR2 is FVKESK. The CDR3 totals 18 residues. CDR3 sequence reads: CASSQGRRGSGVTGELFF. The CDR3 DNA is TGTGCCAGCAGCCAAGGTCGGAGGGGCTCCGGGGTCACCGGGGAGCTGTTTTTT. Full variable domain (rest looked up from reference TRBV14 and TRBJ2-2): EAGVTQFPSHSVIEKGQTVTLRCDPISGHDNLYWYRRVMGKEIKFLLHFVKESKQDESGMPNNRFLAERTGGTYSTLKVQPAELEDSGVYFCASSQGRRGSGVTGELFFGEGSRLTVL.